One and the same sample provided the 23 T cell receptor beta chains below, sequenced in a study of control samples from healthy donors and cancer patients. Sequenced by immunoSEQ multiplex PCR; TCRdb stores in-frame clones only, minus some. Here the sample spans roughly 160,000 clones, about 94% being singletons. The sample consisted of PBMCs. These receptors came from a man in his sixties with colorectal cancer.

In this sample, this clone turned up once. The chain has TRBV5-1 and TRBJ1-5; TRBD1 matches 10 bases. The germline CDR1 and CDR2 sequences are SGHRS and YFSETQ. The CDR3 loop spans 13 amino acids. V gave up 4 bases and J gave up 6 bases; unmatched junction bases: 1. CDR3 coding DNA: TGCGCCAGCAGCGGGGACAGGGGTCAGCCCCAGCATTTT. Translated, it gives CASSGDRGQPQHF.

V and J are TRBV19 and TRBJ2-4, with D possibly TRBD1 on 5 matching bases. Trimming took off 0 bases at V and 1 base at J, with 10 bases between the two ends. The germline V gene encodes CDR1 LNHDA and CDR2 SQIVND (reference sequence). The length of the CDR3 is 16 residues. The CDR3 nucleotides read TGTGCCAGTAGTATAGAGGGCCCAGGGGCCAAAAACATTCAGTACTTC. This encodes CASSIEGPGAKNIQYF.

The rearrangement joins TRBV7-2 to TRBJ1-2, with 7 nucleotides matching TRBD1. V lost 2 bases, J lost 6 bases, and 6 bases stayed unmatched. The germline V gene encodes CDR1 SGHTA and CDR2 FQGNSA. CDR3 length: 14 residues. This CDR3 is CASSLRGDRDGYTF. The CDR3 bases are TGTGCCAGCAGCTTAAGGGGAGACAGGGATGGCTACACCTTC.

The chain has TRBV6-5 and TRBJ1-1; a weak D match, TRBD1 (6 bases). Germline assignment: CDR1 MNHEY and CDR2 SVGAGI. The CDR3 is 15 residues long. V lost 0 bases, J lost 3 bases, and 11 bases lay in between. The DNA of the CDR3 is TGTGCCAGCAGTTACTCGAGTCAGGGGCACACTGAAGCTTTCTTT. Its protein is CASSYSSQGHTEAFF.

J is TRBJ2-7 and V is TRBV5-8; TRBD1 aligns across 11 bases. V shed 4 bases, J shed 1 base, and the junction held 10 bases outside the gene matches. Germline CDR1 and CDR2: SGHTS and YDEGEE. The CDR3 runs 17 residues. CDR3 in DNA: TGTGCCAGCAGCCCGAGGACAGGGGGCTATGCGTCCTACGAGCAGTACTTC. It yields the protein CASSPRTGGYASYEQYF.

J is TRBJ2-3 and V is TRBV20-1; TRBD1 is a possible D gene (5 bases). Germline CDR1 reads DFQATT; CDR2 reads SNEGSKA (reference sequence). V gave up 2 bases and J gave up 6 bases, with 6 bases separating them. The CDR3 spans 11 residues. CDR3 nucleotides: TGCAGTGCTAGACCAGGGGATACGCAGTATTTT. Translating it yields CSARPGDTQYF.

V and J are TRBV5-3 and TRBJ1-2; D is possibly TRBD1 (6 bases). TRBV5-3 is an open reading frame whose function is uncertain. This CDR3 is built from 14 residues. The V and J ends lost 1 base and 6 bases respectively, with 13 bases between them. The CDR3 DNA reads as TGTGCCAGAAGCTTGTACCTCAGGGGAAATGGCTACACCTTC. It is translated as CARSLYLRGNGYTF.

The J gene is TRBJ1-1, the V gene TRBV2, with D unclear. The CDR3 spans 13 residues. Germline CDR1 is SNHLY and CDR2 is FYNNEI. V lost 6 bases to trimming and J lost 6 bases, with 14 bases between them. CDR3 residues: CASSREGNSEAFF. The CDR3 nucleotides read TGTGCCAGCAGCCGAGAAGGGAATTCTGAAGCTTTCTTT. Based on the CDR3 plus reference TRBV2 and TRBJ1-1, the full variable domain is EPEVTQTPSHQVTQMGQEVILRCVPISNHLYFYWYRQILGQKVEFLVSFYNNEISEKSEIFDDQFSVERPDGSNFTLKIRSTKLEDSAMYFCASSREGNSEAFFGQGTRLTVV.

V and J are TRBV6-2 or TRBV6-3 and TRBJ1-2; D not resolved. The length of the CDR3 is 14 residues. Germline loops: CDR1 MNHEY, CDR2 SVGEGT. Between the trimmed V and J ends, which lost 1 base and 6 bases, there was a span of 12 bases. Here the CDR3 DNA reads TGTGCCAGCAGTTACTTAGGGCGGCCTGATGGCTACACCTTC. Protein sequence: CASSYLGRPDGYTF.

The V call is TRBV6-2 or TRBV6-3, the J call TRBJ2-2; the match to TRBD1 covers 10 bases. There are 16 residues in the CDR3. J was trimmed by 6 bases and V by 6 bases; bases with no gene match: 10. The germline V gene encodes CDR1 MNHEY and CDR2 SVGEGT. The CDR3 DNA reads TGTGCCAGCAGCCCCGCCGGGACAGGGGCCCCCGGGGAGCTGTTTTTT. Its protein product is CASSPAGTGAPGELFF.

The chain couples TRBV9 to TRBJ1-1; 10 nucleotides match TRBD1. V dropped 3 bases and J dropped 4; count of bases not matched to a gene: 9. CDR3 length: 16 amino acids. Germline CDR1 and CDR2: SGDLS and YYNGEE. CDR3 loop: CASSARDRGWSTEAFF. Written as DNA, the CDR3 is TGTGCCAGCAGCGCCCGGGACAGGGGTTGGAGCACTGAAGCTTTCTTT. The variable domain in full, completed from reference TRBV9 and TRBJ1-1, reads DSGVTQTPKHLITATGQRVTLRCSPRSGDLSVYWYQQSLDQGLQFLIQYYNGEERAKGNILERFSAQQFPDLHSELNLSSLELGDSALYFCASSARDRGWSTEAFFGQGTRLTVV.

This chain uses TRBV7-2 with TRBJ2-2, with D possibly TRBD1 on 6 matching bases. CDR3 length: 14 residues. V shed 5 bases and J shed 8 bases, with 15 bases lying between them. Germline V gives CDR1 SGHTA, CDR2 FQGNSA. In DNA, the CDR3 is TGTGCCAGCAGCATACAGGGTCTAGCTGGGGAGCTGTTTTTT. Translated, it gives CASSIQGLAGELFF.

V gene TRBV29-1 combines with J gene TRBJ1-2, with TRBD1 matching over 7 bases. Germline V lookup: CDR1 SQVTM, CDR2 ANQGSEA. CDR3 length equals 13 residues. V was clipped by 6 bases and J by 4 bases; unmatched bases: 8. The CDR3 here is CSVRDSVSYGYTF. DNA of the CDR3: TGCAGCGTCCGGGACAGCGTGAGCTATGGCTACACCTTC.

This clone came up once. The J gene is TRBJ2-2, the V gene TRBV5-1; D remains ambiguous. Trimming removed 2 bases at V and 1 base at J, with 3 bases between. Germline V gene data show CDR1 as SGHRS and CDR2 as YFSETQ. The CDR3 consists of 13 residues. CDR3 sequence reads: CASSFQNTGELFF. CDR3 DNA sequence: TGCGCCAGCAGCTTCCAGAACACCGGGGAGCTGTTTTTT.

The chain combines TRBV5-4 with TRBJ1-2; 9 positions match TRBD1. The CDR3 totals 15 residues. Germline values: CDR1 SGHNT, CDR2 YYREEE (reference sequence). The junction had 5 bases not matched to a gene; V was cut back by 2 bases and J by 3 bases. Written as DNA, the CDR3 is TGTGCCAGCAGCTTTGAACAGGGGGCTGACTATGGCTACACCTTC. Its translation is CASSFEQGADYGYTF.

The chain combines TRBV18 with TRBJ1-2; the D gene is possibly TRBD1 (5 bases). Germline lookup yields CDR1 KGHSH and CDR2 LQKENI. The CDR3 loop spans 14 amino acids. The V end was cut by 3 bases, the J end by 3 bases, with 11 bases between. CDR3 DNA: TGTGCCAGCTCACCCCTAGAAGGGGACTATGGCTACACCTTC. This encodes CASSPLEGDYGYTF.

J is TRBJ2-3 and V is TRBV29-1, with a possible D match to TRBD1 (6 bases). Trimming took off 3 bases at V and 4 bases at J, with 14 bases between the two ends. The CDR3 spans 14 residues. Germline V gene sequence: CDR1 SQVTM, CDR2 ANQGSEA. DNA for the CDR3: TGCAGCGTTGAGGGGACAAAAGCGTCAGATACGCAGTATTTT. This encodes CSVEGTKASDTQYF.

V gene TRBV4-3 combines with J gene TRBJ2-7, with 11 bases lining up with TRBD2. The CDR3 extends over 17 amino acids. In germline, CDR1 is LGHNA, CDR2 YSLEER. After removal of 0 bases from V and 2 bases from J, the junction contained 6 bases not matched to a gene. CDR3 coding DNA: TGCGCCAGCAGCCAAGATGTCCTAGCGGGGGGCCCCTACGAGCAGTACTTC. Its protein is CASSQDVLAGGPYEQYF.

The rearrangement uses TRBV6-5 and TRBJ1-6, with D hard to call. CDR3 length: 12 amino acids. CDR1 and CDR2 from the germline V gene are MNHEY and SVGAGI. Trimming shortened V by 9 bases and J by 7 bases, and 10 bases separated the two germline ends. Written as DNA, the CDR3 is TGTGCCAGTGGGTTAGGCAATTCACCCCTCCACTTT. This translates into CASGLGNSPLHF.

This chain joins TRBV19 and TRBJ2-2; 8 bases are a match to TRBD1. The ends lost 5 bases at V and 7 bases at J; junction bases unmatched: 9. The CDR3 has 15 residues. The V gene's germline CDR1 is LNHDA and CDR2 SQIVND (reference sequence). The CDR3 reads CASSASQGAVGELFF. Here the CDR3 DNA reads TGTGCCAGTAGTGCCTCGCAGGGGGCGGTCGGGGAGCTGTTTTTT.

The gene calls are TRBV28 and TRBJ1-5; 8 nucleotides line up with TRBD1. CDR1 is MDHEN and CDR2 is SYDVKM in the germline V gene. Trimming removed 4 bases from V and 7 bases from J; junction bases left unmatched: 6. CDR3 length: 14 amino acids. In DNA form, the CDR3 reads TGTGCCAGCAGTTGGCAGGGGGCAGGGCAGCCCCAGCATTTT. It codes for CASSWQGAGQPQHF.

The chain is built from TRBV9 and TRBJ2-5; 16 bases agree with TRBD2. The germline CDR1 and CDR2 sequences are SGDLS and YYNGEE. The V segment lost 4 bases and the J segment 2 bases; nucleotides outside the gene matches: 8. The length of the CDR3 is 18 residues. CDR3 coding DNA: TGTGCCAGCAGCCCCGGGACTAGCGGGGGGGCGAGTCAAGAGACCCAGTACTTC. It yields the protein CASSPGTSGGASQETQYF.

The rearrangement links TRBV24-1 to TRBJ1-1; the match to TRBD1 covers 8 bases. CDR3 length equals 14 residues. Germline V gives CDR1 KGHDR, CDR2 SFDVKD. V lost 5 bases, J lost 5 bases, and 6 bases stayed unmatched. CDR3 nucleotide sequence: TGTGCCACCAGTGCCGCGACAGGGGTTACTGAAGCTTTCTTT. Its translation is CATSAATGVTEAFF.